This T cell receptor (beta chain) came from a study of T cell changes during pregnancy in multiple sclerosis. Sequenced by immunoSEQ multiplex PCR; TCRdb stores in-frame clones only, minus some. This table has tens of thousands of clones, around nine tenths appearing once. The CDR3 extends over 13 amino acids. The germline V and J ends were trimmed by 5 bases and 4 bases, with 9 bases remaining between them. Per germline, CDR1 MDHEN and CDR2 SYDVKM. This clonotype was obtained from a female donor with multiple sclerosis, enrolled in a pregnancy study. Sequencing was performed on CD8+ T cells from peripheral blood mononuclear cells, taken in the second trimester of pregnancy. The chain combines TRBV28 with TRBJ1-3; no reliable D call. The CDR3 sequence is CASSPPEGNTIYF. In nucleotides, the CDR3 is TGTGCCAGCAGTCCTCCCGAGGGAAACACCATATATTTT.